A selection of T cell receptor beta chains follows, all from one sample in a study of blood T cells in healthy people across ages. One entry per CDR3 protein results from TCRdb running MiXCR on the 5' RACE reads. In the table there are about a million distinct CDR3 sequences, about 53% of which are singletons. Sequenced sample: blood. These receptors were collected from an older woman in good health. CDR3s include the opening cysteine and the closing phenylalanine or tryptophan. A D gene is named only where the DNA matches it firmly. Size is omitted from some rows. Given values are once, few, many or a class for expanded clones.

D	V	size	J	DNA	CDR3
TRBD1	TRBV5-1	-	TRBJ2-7	TGCGCCAGCAGCGGGGGACAGGGAAGAACCTACGAGCAGTACTTC	CASSGGQGRTYEQYF
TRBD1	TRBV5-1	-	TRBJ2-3	TGCGCCAGCAGCTTGGAGGGGACAGGGGTCTTCACAGATACGCAGTATTTT	CASSLEGTGVFTDTQYF
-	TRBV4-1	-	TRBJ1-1	TGCGCCAGCAGCTCCCCCGGTGGGGCTGTGAACACTGAAGCTTTCTTT	CASSSPGGAVNTEAFF
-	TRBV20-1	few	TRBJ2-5	TGCAGTGCTAACTCCCGCAGAACCCAGTACTTC	CSANSRRTQYF
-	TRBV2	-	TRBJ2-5	TGTGCCACTAGACTTGTACGTGAGACCCAGTACTTC	CATRLVRETQYF
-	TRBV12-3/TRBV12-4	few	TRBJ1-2	TGTGCCAGCAGTTTCGGGGATTCTGGCTACACCTTC	CASSFGDSGYTF
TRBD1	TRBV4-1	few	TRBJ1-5	TGCGCCAGCAGCCAAATGCGGGGGGACAGGGGGCGAGATAAGCCCCAGCATTTT	CASSQMRGDRGRDKPQHF
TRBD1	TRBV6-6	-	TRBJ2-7	TGTGCCAGCGGGTCGGACAGGGCCCACTATGAGCAGTACTTC	CASGSDRAHYEQYF
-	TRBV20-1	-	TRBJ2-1	TGCAGTGCTACGAAGCGGGCAAACATGAGGAATGAGCAGTTCTTC	CSATKRANMRNEQFF
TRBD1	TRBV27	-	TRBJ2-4	TGTGCCAGCAGTTTGCAGACAGGGGTGGCCAAAAACATTCAGTACTTC	CASSLQTGVAKNIQYF
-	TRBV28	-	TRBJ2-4	TGTGCCAGCAGTTTGGGGGAGGTCTACGAGAAGTACTTC	CASSLGEVYEKYF
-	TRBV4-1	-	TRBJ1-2	TGCGCCAGCAGGTTCGGGACAACCGATAACTATGGCTACACCTTC	CASRFGTTDNYGYTF
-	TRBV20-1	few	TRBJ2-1	TGCAGTGCTAGAGGACAACGGGAGCAGTTCTTC	CSARGQREQFF
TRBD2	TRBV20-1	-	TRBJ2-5	TGCAGTGCCCAGCCGGGGGGGGAGACCCAGTACTTC	CSAQPGGETQYF
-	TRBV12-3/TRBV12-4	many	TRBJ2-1	TGTGCCAGCAGTAACAATGAGCAGTTCTTC	CASSNNEQFF